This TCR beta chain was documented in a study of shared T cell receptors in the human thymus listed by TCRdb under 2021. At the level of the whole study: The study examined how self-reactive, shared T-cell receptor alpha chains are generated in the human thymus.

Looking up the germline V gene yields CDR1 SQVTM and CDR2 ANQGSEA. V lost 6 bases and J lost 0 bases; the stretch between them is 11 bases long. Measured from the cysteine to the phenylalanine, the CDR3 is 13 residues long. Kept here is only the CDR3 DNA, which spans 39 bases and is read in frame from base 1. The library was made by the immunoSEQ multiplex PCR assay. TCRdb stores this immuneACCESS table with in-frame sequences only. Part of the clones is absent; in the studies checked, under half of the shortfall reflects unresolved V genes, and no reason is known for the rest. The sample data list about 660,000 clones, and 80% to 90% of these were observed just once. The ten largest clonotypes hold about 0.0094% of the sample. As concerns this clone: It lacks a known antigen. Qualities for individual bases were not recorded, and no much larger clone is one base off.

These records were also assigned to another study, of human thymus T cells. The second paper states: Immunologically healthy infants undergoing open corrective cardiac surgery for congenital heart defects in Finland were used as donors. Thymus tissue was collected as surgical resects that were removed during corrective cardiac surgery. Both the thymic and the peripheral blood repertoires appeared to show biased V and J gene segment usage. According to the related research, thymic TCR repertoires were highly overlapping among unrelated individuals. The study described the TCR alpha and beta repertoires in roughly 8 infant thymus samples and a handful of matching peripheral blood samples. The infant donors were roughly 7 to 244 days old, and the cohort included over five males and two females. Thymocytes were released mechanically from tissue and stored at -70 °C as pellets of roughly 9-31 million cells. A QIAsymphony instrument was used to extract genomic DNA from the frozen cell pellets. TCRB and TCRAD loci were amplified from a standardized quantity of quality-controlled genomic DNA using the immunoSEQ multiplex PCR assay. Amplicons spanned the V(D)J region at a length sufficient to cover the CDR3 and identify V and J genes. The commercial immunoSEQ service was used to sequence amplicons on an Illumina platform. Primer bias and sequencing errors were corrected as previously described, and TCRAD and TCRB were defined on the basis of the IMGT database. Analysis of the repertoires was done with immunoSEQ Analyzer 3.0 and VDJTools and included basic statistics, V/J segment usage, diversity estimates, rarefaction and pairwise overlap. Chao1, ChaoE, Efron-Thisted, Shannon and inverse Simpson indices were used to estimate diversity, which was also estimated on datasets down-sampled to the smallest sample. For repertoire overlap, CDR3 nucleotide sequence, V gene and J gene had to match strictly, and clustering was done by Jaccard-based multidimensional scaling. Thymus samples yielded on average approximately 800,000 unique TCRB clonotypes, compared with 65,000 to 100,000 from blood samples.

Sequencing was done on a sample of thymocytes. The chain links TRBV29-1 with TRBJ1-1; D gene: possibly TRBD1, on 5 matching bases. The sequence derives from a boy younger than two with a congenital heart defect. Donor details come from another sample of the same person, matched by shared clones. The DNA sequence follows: TGCAGCGTGAAGCCAGGGTTGAACACTGAAGCTTTCTTT. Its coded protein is CSVKPGLNTEAFF.